The clone carrying this T cell receptor beta chain has a count of ten or more. The antigen remains undetermined. TCRdb re-analysed the 5' RACE reads in MiXCR, keeping a single row per CDR3 protein. Among more than 400,000 distinct CDR3 sequences listed, roughly 5% were seen once. The data were taken from a study of CD8 T cells in ankylosing spondylitis. General study results and limits: Within ankylosing spondylitis blood, a TCR beta motif made up of roughly eight highly homologous variants appeared to be characteristic.

The specimen sequenced was blood, either unsorted or a sorted T cell fraction (not recorded which). This clonotype originated in a male donor with ankylosing spondylitis.

This CDR3 reads CASSSSGTSSGANVLTF. Here the CDR3 DNA reads TGCGCCAGCAGCTCCTCCGGGACATCTTCTGGGGCCAACGTCCTGACTTTC. The chain joins TRBV5-1 to TRBJ2-6; D might be TRBD1 (6 bases). This CDR3 region has 17 residues. Trimming took 3 bases from V and 1 from J, leaving 14 bases between them. Germline V lookup: CDR1 SGHRS, CDR2 YFSETQ.